A single sample is the source of the 30 T cell receptor beta chains below, sequenced in a study of cytomegalovirus exposure and HLA in healthy donors. It was with 60 Vbeta and 13 Jbeta primers that the PCR ran. Using immunoSEQ multiplex PCR, the repertoire was profiled, and TCRdb retains in-frame clones only, with some absent. The table has 100,000 to 150,000 clones, roughly 72% seen once. The material sequenced was PBMCs. The receptor set was obtained from a male donor in good health and CMV-seronegative.

The chain's CDR3 is CASSRGGSLSYEQYF. The CDR3 DNA follows: TGTGCCAGCAGCCGCGGAGGATCCCTCTCCTACGAGCAGTACTTC. The V and J genes are TRBV5-6 and TRBJ2-7; D might be TRBD2 (5 bases). CDR1 is SGHDT, CDR2 YYEEEE, per germline. Trimming left V 4 bases short and J 0 bases short, with 14 bases between. The CDR3 consists of 15 residues.

This chain uses TRBV2 with TRBJ2-3, with D uncertain. Germline V gene sequence: CDR1 SNHLY, CDR2 FYNNEI. CDR3 size: 15 residues. V lost 3 bases and J 0 bases, leaving 10 bases between the germline ends. The CDR3 reads CASSEKLLSTDTQYF. The CDR3 coding sequence is TGTGCCAGCAGTGAGAAGCTCCTGAGCACAGATACGCAGTATTTT.

The gene calls are TRBV7-6 and TRBJ1-3; D ambiguous. Germline V gives CDR1 SGHVS, CDR2 FNYEAQ. V was shortened by 1 base and J by 2 bases, with 9 bases between the two germline ends. The length of the CDR3 is 15 residues. The CDR3 nucleotides are TGTGCCAGCAGCTTAGTGGCCGGGGCTGGAAACACCATATATTTT. It encodes CASSLVAGAGNTIYF. Full variable domain (rest looked up from reference TRBV7-6 and TRBJ1-3): GAGVSQSPRYKVTKRGQDVALRCDPISGHVSLYWYRQALGQGPEFLTYFNYEAQQDKSGLPNDRFSAERPEGSISTLTIQRTEQRDSAMYRCASSLVAGAGNTIYFGEGSWLTVV.

This chain links TRBV18 with TRBJ2-7, with D perhaps matching TRBD2 (5 bases). This CDR3 contains 13 residues. Germline CDR1 KGHSH, CDR2 LQKENI. V shed 4 bases and J shed 5 bases, with 12 bases lying between them. In DNA form, the CDR3 reads TGTGCCAGCTCACAGCTAGCCGGGGACGAGCAGTACTTC. Amino acids: CASSQLAGDEQYF.

The V gene is TRBV6-1, the J gene TRBJ2-7; D perhaps matches TRBD1 (6 bases). Between the trimmed V and J ends, which lost 7 bases and 0 bases, there was a span of 13 bases. CDR1 is MNHNS and CDR2 is SASEGT in the germline V gene. The CDR3 has 14 amino acids. CDR3 protein: CASTSDRTSYEQYF. CDR3 bases: TGTGCCAGCACTTCGGACAGAACCTCCTACGAGCAGTACTTC.

The J gene is TRBJ2-7, the V gene TRBV13, with 8 positions matching TRBD2. CDR1 and CDR2 (germline): PRHDT, FYEKMQ (reference sequence). CDR3 length equals 15 residues. Trimming at V came to 0 bases and at J to 4 bases, leaving 5 bases not matched to a gene. Here the CDR3 reads CASSLGAGVGYEQYF. DNA of the CDR3: TGTGCCAGCAGCTTAGGAGCGGGAGTGGGGTACGAGCAGTACTTC.

The genes are TRBV19 and TRBJ2-7, with 9 bases that match TRBD1. V lost 5 bases to trimming and J lost 4 bases; unmatched junction nucleotides: 9. The length of the CDR3 is 15 residues. CDR1 LNHDA and CDR2 SQIVND come from the germline V gene (reference sequence). The CDR3 nucleotides read TGTGCCAGTAGTTTCCAGGGGACAGGGAAATACGAGCAGTACTTC. Protein: CASSFQGTGKYEQYF.

This rearrangement joins TRBV28 to TRBJ1-1, with a tentative D call TRBD1 (5 bases). In germline, CDR1 is MDHEN, CDR2 SYDVKM. The V end lost 6 bases, the J end lost 1 base, and 18 bases lay between the germline ends. This CDR3 contains 16 residues. This CDR3 is CASSRDSTFGNTEAFF. The CDR3 region has the DNA TGTGCCAGCAGCCGGGACTCCACCTTCGGGAACACTGAAGCTTTCTTT.

The J gene is TRBJ2-3, the V gene TRBV29-1; a possible D gene is TRBD2 (5 bases). This CDR3 region has 8 residues. V was shortened by 8 bases and J by 11 bases, with 8 bases between the two germline ends. Germline V gene data show CDR1 as SQVTM and CDR2 as ANQGSEA. CDR3 loop: CSFAGQYF. In DNA form, the CDR3 reads TGCAGCTTCGCGGGGCAGTATTTT.

This clone has a single count. The rearrangement links TRBV5-1 to TRBJ2-1; tentatively, D is TRBD2 (6 bases). The germline gives CDR1 SGHRS, CDR2 YFSETQ. This CDR3 has 15 residues. V dropped 5 bases and J dropped 3 bases, with 15 bases sitting between them. CDR3 bases: TGCGCCAGCAGACTCGGGACTGGGCTCTACAATGAGCAGTTCTTC. It codes for CASRLGTGLYNEQFF.

This clone has just a few counts. The V gene is TRBV19, the J gene TRBJ2-2; tentative D call: TRBD1 (5 bases). The CDR3 spans 15 residues. Germline V CDR1 and CDR2: LNHDA, SQIVND (reference sequence). Trimming took 7 bases from V and 1 from J, leaving 13 bases between them. The CDR3 bases are TGTGCCAGTAAAGGGGCAGGGCTGAACACCGGGGAGCTGTTTTTT. Encoded protein: CASKGAGLNTGELFF.

This chain links TRBV5-6 with TRBJ2-5; D gene ambiguous. V lost 4 bases, J lost 4 bases, and 5 bases lay in between. CDR3 length: 11 residues. The germline CDR1 and CDR2 sequences are SGHDT and YYEEEE. CDR3 in amino acids: CASSTSETQYF. In DNA form, the CDR3 reads TGTGCCAGCAGCACTTCAGAGACCCAGTACTTC.

This sequence joins TRBV10-3 and TRBJ2-7; 12 bases are a match to TRBD2. There are 16 residues in the CDR3. Trimming at V came to 6 bases and at J to 3 bases, leaving 9 bases not matched to a gene. The germline V gene has CDR1 ENHRY and CDR2 SYGVKD. For the CDR3, the DNA is TGTGCCATCAGGACACGGACTAGCGGGAACGACTACGAGCAGTACTTC. Its translation: CAIRTRTSGNDYEQYF.

The chain combines TRBV15 with TRBJ2-7; 8 positions match TRBD2. This CDR3 spans 15 amino acids. V trimming: 2 bases; J trimming: 2 bases; junction bases outside the gene matches: 5. Germline V gene data show CDR1 as LNHNV and CDR2 as YYDKDF (reference sequence). CDR3 DNA: TGTGCCACCAGCAGAAGCGGGAGCGGGGCCTACGAGCAGTACTTC. The encoded protein is CATSRSGSGAYEQYF.

This clone was counted a single time. The CDR3 here is CASSQGRDRSSYEQYF. CDR3 coding DNA: TGCGCCAGCAGCCAAGGCCGGGACAGGTCCTCCTACGAGCAGTACTTC. The chain employs TRBV4-3 and TRBJ2-7, with 8 bases identical to TRBD1. With 1 base clipped from V and 0 bases from J, the junction kept 5 bases outside the gene matches. CDR3 length equals 16 residues. Germline V gene sequence: CDR1 LGHNA, CDR2 YSLEER.

V and J are TRBV27 and TRBJ2-7, with D unresolved. This CDR3 has 13 residues. V was pared by 5 bases and J by 0 bases, with 8 bases between. The germline CDR1 and CDR2 sequences are MNHEY and SMNVEV (reference sequence). CDR3 sequence reads: CASSPRSSYEQYF. The CDR3 nucleotides read TGTGCCAGCAGTCCAAGGAGCTCCTACGAGCAGTACTTC.

There are a few counts of this clone. The V and J genes are TRBV7-9 and TRBJ2-1, with D maybe TRBD2 (5 bases). The CDR3 length is 15 residues. The germline V gene encodes CDR1 SEHNR and CDR2 FQNEAQ (reference sequence). Trimming shortened V by 5 bases and J by 5 bases, and 16 bases separated the two germline ends. CDR3 amino acids: CASSLTKSGDNEQFF. DNA for the CDR3: TGTGCCAGCAGCCTGACTAAATCCGGGGACAATGAGCAGTTCTTC.

The V gene is TRBV6-1, the J gene TRBJ2-3; perhaps TRBD2 as D (6 bases). Germline V gene sequence: CDR1 MNHNS, CDR2 SASEGT. Trimming shortened V by 6 bases and J by 5 bases, and 12 bases separated the two germline ends. CDR3 length: 13 residues. This chain's CDR3 is CASRHMEGDTQYF. The CDR3, as DNA: TGTGCCAGCAGACACATGGAGGGAGATACGCAGTATTTT.

The chain uses TRBV7-9 and TRBJ2-1; 11 bases agree with TRBD1. Germline V lookup: CDR1 SEHNR, CDR2 FQNEAQ (reference sequence). The CDR3 contains 18 residues. J lost 0 bases, V lost 5 bases, and 9 bases had no gene match. CDR3: CASSPSDRGRPSYNEQFF. DNA for the CDR3: TGTGCCAGCAGCCCCTCGGACAGGGGGCGACCCTCCTACAATGAGCAGTTCTTC.

The V and J genes are TRBV27 and TRBJ2-7; D possibly corresponds to TRBD2 (5 bases). Looked up from germline, CDR1 is MNHEY and CDR2 is SMNVEV (reference sequence). V lost 5 bases to trimming and J lost 2 bases, with 13 bases between them. The CDR3 spans 14 residues. CDR3 residues: CASSLTGKPYEQYF. Written as DNA, the CDR3 is TGTGCCAGCAGTCTTACCGGGAAACCCTACGAGCAGTACTTC.

The chain has TRBV5-6 and TRBJ1-1; no reliable D call. Germline-derived CDR1 and CDR2 are SGHDT and YYEEEE. This CDR3 has 15 amino acids. With 1 base removed from V and 5 bases from J, the gap between germline ends came to 15 bases. CDR3 region: CASSLRWGGWTEAFF. CDR3 bases: TGTGCCAGCAGCTTGAGGTGGGGAGGATGGACTGAAGCTTTCTTT. Full variable domain (missing parts from reference TRBV5-6 and TRBJ1-1): DAGVTQSPTHLIKTRGQQVTLRCSPKSGHDTVSWYQQALGQGPQFIFQYYEEEERQRGNFPDRFSGHQFPNYSSELNVNALLLGDSALYLCASSLRWGGWTEAFFGQGTRLTVV.

This clone appeared a few times. The chain couples TRBV10-2 to TRBJ1-6; TRBD1 matches 7 bases. The V segment lost 6 bases and the J segment 10 bases; nucleotides outside the gene matches: 6. The CDR3 covers 13 residues. Looked up from germline, CDR1 is WSHSY and CDR2 is SAAADI. This CDR3 is CASSDRVGSPLHF. The CDR3 nucleotides read TGCGCCAGCAGCGACAGGGTAGGATCACCCCTCCACTTT.

This rearrangement joins TRBV5-1 to TRBJ2-1, with D unresolved. Germline CDR1 and CDR2: SGHRS and YFSETQ. The CDR3 sequence is 14 residues long. Trimming left V 0 bases short and J 8 bases short, with 12 bases between. The DNA for the CDR3 is TGCGCCAGCAGCTTGGCGAGTCTGATCGATGAGCAGTTCTTC. The encoded protein is CASSLASLIDEQFF.

The count of this clone is one. The genes are TRBV12-2 and TRBJ2-7; the DNA was not compared with TRBD1, the D call given in the table. TRBV12-2 is given as a pseudogene. This CDR3 has 15 residues. The CDR3 loop reads CASRFIGPRRGEQYF. CDR3 bases: TGTGCAAGTCGCTTTATAGGCCCCCGAAGGGGCGAGCAGTACTTC.

This chain uses TRBV6-1 with TRBJ1-4; 11 nucleotides line up with TRBD1. Germline CDR1 is MNHNS and CDR2 is SASEGT. Unmatched junction bases numbered 6, after V lost 8 bases and J lost 7 bases. This CDR3 has 14 amino acids. In DNA form, the CDR3 reads TGTGCCAGCGTAAGGACAGGGGGCGGTGAAAAACTGTTTTTT. Residues: CASVRTGGGEKLFF.

Regarding this clone: The sample has other DNA sequences that encode this CDR3 too. The chain couples TRBV27 to TRBJ2-2; 11 nucleotides agree with TRBD2. V dropped 6 bases and J dropped 7; count of bases not matched to a gene: 7. This CDR3 is 15 amino acids long. Germline values: CDR1 MNHEY, CDR2 SMNVEV (reference sequence). CDR3 protein: CASRIAGGPSGELFF. The DNA of the CDR3 is TGTGCCAGCAGAATAGCGGGGGGGCCAAGCGGGGAGCTGTTTTTT.

V and J are TRBV7-6 and TRBJ1-2; TRBD1 aligns across 11 bases. CDR1 and CDR2 (germline): SGHVS, FNYEAQ. The V segment lost 5 bases and the J segment 2 bases; nucleotides outside the gene matches: 10. The CDR3 loop spans 17 amino acids. The CDR3 sequence is CASSPRTGGLSNYGYTF. CDR3 nucleotide sequence: TGTGCCAGCAGCCCTCGGACAGGGGGCTTATCGAACTATGGCTACACCTTC.

CDR3 region: CASSFAGWSYEQYF. The CDR3 DNA follows: TGTGCCAGCAGCTTTGCAGGGTGGTCCTACGAGCAGTACTTC. V gene TRBV7-9 combines with J gene TRBJ2-7; a possible D gene is TRBD1 (5 bases). The CDR3 has 14 residues. Trimming stripped 3 bases from V and 1 base from J, with 10 bases between. CDR1 is SEHNR, CDR2 FQNEAQ, per germline (reference sequence).

The chain combines TRBV7-8 with TRBJ2-1, with TRBD1 matching over 8 bases. There are 15 residues in the CDR3. The V segment lost 5 bases and the J segment 8 bases; nucleotides outside the gene matches: 11. From germline, CDR1 is SGHVS and CDR2 FQNEAQ. The CDR3 spells CASSRQRTGQDEQFF. The CDR3 DNA is TGTGCCAGCAGCCGACAGAGGACAGGGCAGGATGAGCAGTTCTTC.

V and J are TRBV4-3 and TRBJ2-6; tentatively, D is TRBD1 (5 bases). CDR3 length equals 18 residues. Trimming shortened V by 1 base and J by 0 bases, and 13 bases separated the two germline ends. Germline loops: CDR1 LGHNA, CDR2 YSLEER. The CDR3 bases are TGCGCCAGCAGCCAAGCTGCGGCAGGGCTCTCTGGGGCCAACGTCCTGACTTTC. It translates to CASSQAAAGLSGANVLTF.